This TCR beta chain comes out of a study of cytomegalovirus exposure and HLA in healthy donors. Whole-study findings and limits: What a later analysis reportedly showed was that an Asian-associated ancestry cluster had fewer N-insertions than the approximately 700-donor mean.

With 60 Vbeta and 13 Jbeta primers, the PCR was carried out. Sequenced by immunoSEQ multiplex PCR; TCRdb stores in-frame clones only, minus some. The top ten clones hold more than 2% of a sample with fewer than 350,000 clones, about 90% of them seen once. CDR1 is SEHNR and CDR2 is FQNEAQ in the germline V gene (reference sequence). The junction had 9 bases not matched to a gene; V was cut back by 0 bases and J by 2 bases. The CDR3 covers 17 residues. It was healthy bone marrow donors who served as donors. About this clone itself: Its antigen is undetermined.

The chain has TRBV7-9 and TRBJ2-7, with TRBD2 matching 8 bases. The sample was PBMCs. The sequence was collected from a woman aged 18-29 years in good health and CMV-seronegative. Here the CDR3 reads CASSLAGGAGGAYEQYF. The CDR3 coding sequence is TGTGCCAGCAGCTTAGCAGGGGGGGCGGGAGGTGCCTACGAGCAGTACTTC.